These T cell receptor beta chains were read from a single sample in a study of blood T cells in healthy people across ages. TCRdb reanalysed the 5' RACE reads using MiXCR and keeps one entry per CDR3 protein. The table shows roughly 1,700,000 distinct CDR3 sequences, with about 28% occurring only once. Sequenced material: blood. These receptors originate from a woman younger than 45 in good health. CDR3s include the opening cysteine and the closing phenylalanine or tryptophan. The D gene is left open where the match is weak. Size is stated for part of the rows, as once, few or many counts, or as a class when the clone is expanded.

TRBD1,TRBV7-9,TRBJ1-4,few,CASSYGQGPPRANEKLFF,TGTGCCAGCAGCTATGGACAGGGCCCACCTCGAGCTAATGAAAAACTGTTTTTT
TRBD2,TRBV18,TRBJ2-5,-,CASSPTSGTRRQYF,TGTGCCAGCTCACCAACTAGCGGGACGAGAAGGCAGTACTTC
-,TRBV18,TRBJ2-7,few,CASSFGTHHEQYF,TGTGCCAGCTCATTTGGTACCCACCACGAGCAGTACTTC
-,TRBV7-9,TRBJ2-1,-,CASIVGADGSYNEQFF,TGTGCCAGCATTGTCGGGGCGGATGGCTCCTACAATGAGCAGTTCTTC
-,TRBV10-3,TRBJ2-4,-,CAISESAAGNIQYF,TGTGCCATCAGTGAGTCCGCAGCGGGCAACATTCAGTACTTT
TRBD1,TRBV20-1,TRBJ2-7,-,CSASIGQGVAYEQYF,TGCAGTGCTAGCATCGGACAGGGTGTTGCCTACGAGCAGTACTTC
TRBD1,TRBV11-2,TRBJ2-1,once,CASSLQIRDRGYYNEQCF,TGTGCCAGCAGCCTCCAAATAAGGGACAGGGGGTACTACAATGAGCAGTGCTTC
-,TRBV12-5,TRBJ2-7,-,CASGFESGVAYEQYF,TGTGCTAGTGGTTTCGAGTCGGGTGTTGCCTACGAGCAGTACTTC
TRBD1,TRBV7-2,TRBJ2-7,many,CASSFGDRAYEQYF,TGTGCCAGCAGCTTTGGGGACAGGGCTTACGAGCAGTACTTC
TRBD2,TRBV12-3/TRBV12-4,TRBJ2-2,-,CASSWGLDPGELFF,TGTGCCAGCAGTTGGGGACTAGACCCCGGGGAGCTGTTTTTT
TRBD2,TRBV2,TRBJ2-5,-,CASSAGTSGTPKTQYF,TGTGCCAGCAGTGCGGGGACTAGCGGGACCCCAAAGACCCAGTACTTC
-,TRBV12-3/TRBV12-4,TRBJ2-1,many,CASSPLGAEQFF,TGTGCCAGCAGTCCCCTGGGGGCCGAGCAGTTCTTC
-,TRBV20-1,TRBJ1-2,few,CSARAGDDGYTF,TGCAGTGCTAGGGCAGGGGACGATGGCTACACCTTC
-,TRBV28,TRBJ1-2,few,CASTSGTNGYTF,TGTGCCAGCACCTCCGGGACGAATGGCTACACCTTC
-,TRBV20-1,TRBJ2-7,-,CSARIQGREQYF,TGCAGTGCTAGGATACAGGGTCGCGAGCAGTACTTC
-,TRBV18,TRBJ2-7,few,CASSPPWGSYEQYF,TGTGCCAGCTCACCGCCCTGGGGATCCTACGAGCAGTACTTC
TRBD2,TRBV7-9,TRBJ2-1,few,CANSSLTSRNNNEQFF,TGTGCCAACAGCTCCCTGACTAGCAGGAATAACAATGAGCAGTTCTTC
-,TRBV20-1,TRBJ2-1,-,CSGAVSYNEQVF,TGCAGCGGGGCCGTCTCTTACAATGAGCAGGTCTTC
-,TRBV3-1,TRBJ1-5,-,CASSQGFGLDQPQHF,TGTGCCAGCAGCCAAGGTTTTGGGCTGGATCAGCCCCAGCATTTT
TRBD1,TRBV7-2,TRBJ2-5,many,CASSPTGWGETQYF,TGTGCCAGCAGTCCGACAGGGTGGGGGGAGACCCAGTACTTC
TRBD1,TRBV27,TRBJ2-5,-,CASSPGDRPYNEQYF,TGTGCCAGCAGCCCCGGGGACAGACCCTACAATGAGCAGTACTTC
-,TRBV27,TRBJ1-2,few,CASSVRDGNYGYTF,TGTGCCAGCAGTGTCCGGGACGGAAACTATGGCTACACCTTC
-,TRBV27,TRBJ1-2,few,CASSLSSPNYGYTF,TGTGCCAGCAGTTTATCGTCACCTAACTATGGCTACACCTTC
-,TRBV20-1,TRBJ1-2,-,CSARATGTPPHTF,TGCAGTGCTAGAGCCACCGGGACACCGCCCCACACCTTC
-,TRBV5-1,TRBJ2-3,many,CATRPEATDTQYF,TGCGCCACTAGGCCAGAAGCTACAGATACGCAGTATTTT
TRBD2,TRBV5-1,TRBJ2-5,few,CASSSTPAGGQETQYF,TGCGCCAGCAGCTCAACCCCAGCGGGGGGCCAAGAGACCCAGTACTTC
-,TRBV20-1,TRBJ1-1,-,CSASSRYTEAFF,TGCAGTGCTAGTTCCAGGTACACTGAAGCTTTCTTT
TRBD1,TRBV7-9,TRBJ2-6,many,CASSLWGTASSGANVLTF,TGTGCCAGCAGCTTATGGGGGACAGCATCGTCAGGGGCCAACGTCCTGACTTTC
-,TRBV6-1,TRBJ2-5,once,CASSQHLGIPASYETQYF,TGTGCCAGCAGCCAACATCTGGGCATCCCGGCAAGCTACGAGACCCAGTACTTC
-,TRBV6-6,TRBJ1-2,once,CASTGHSAYGYTF,TGTGCCAGCACCGGCCACAGTGCATATGGCTACACCTTC
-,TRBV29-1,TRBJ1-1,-,CSVFNMNTEAFF,TGCAGCGTTTTTAACATGAACACTGAAGCTTTCTTT
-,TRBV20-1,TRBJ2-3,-,CRASSGFDTQYF,TGCAGGGCTAGTTCCGGGTTTGATACGCAGTATTTT
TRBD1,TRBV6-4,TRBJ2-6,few,CASSGGQVSGANVLTF,TGTGCCAGCAGTGGGGGACAGGTCTCTGGGGCCAACGTCCTGACTTTC
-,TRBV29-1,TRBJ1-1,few,CSVAASTEAFF,TGCAGCGTTGCGGCGAGCACTGAAGCTTTCTTT
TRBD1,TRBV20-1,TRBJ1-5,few,CSASSQHRGRNQPQHF,TGCAGTGCCTCATCCCAGCACAGGGGGCGGAATCAGCCCCAGCATTTT
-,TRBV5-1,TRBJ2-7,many,CASSLGAGTYEQYF,TGTGCCAGCAGCTTAGGGGCGGGCACCTACGAGCAGTACTTC
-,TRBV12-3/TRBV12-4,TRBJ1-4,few,CASRRTGSYEKLFF,TGTGCCAGCAGGCGAACAGGGAGTTATGAAAAACTGTTTTTT
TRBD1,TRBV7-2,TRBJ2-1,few,CASSQSRQGYNEQFF,TGTGCCAGCAGCCAATCCCGACAGGGCTACAATGAGCAGTTCTTC
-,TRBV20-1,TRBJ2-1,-,CSASSIGQGNEQFF,TGCAGTGCTAGTTCGATAGGCCAGGGGAATGAGCAGTTCTTC
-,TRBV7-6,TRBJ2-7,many,CASSLGTGRGEQYF,TGTGCCAGCAGCTTAGGGACAGGGAGGGGAGAGCAGTACTTC
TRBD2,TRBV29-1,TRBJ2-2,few,CSVARGRSNTGELFF,TGCAGCGTTGCCCGCGGGAGAAGTAACACCGGGGAGCTGTTTTTT
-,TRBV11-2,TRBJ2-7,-,CASSLELAAYNEQYF,TGTGCCAGCAGCTTAGAATTAGCGGCCTACAATGAGCAGTACTTC
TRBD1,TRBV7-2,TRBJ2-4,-,CASSLGSGTGITIQYF,TGTGCCAGCAGCTTAGGGTCCGGGACAGGGATTACCATTCAGTACTTC
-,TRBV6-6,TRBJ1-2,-,CASRAGDVLFGYTF,TGTGCCAGCAGGGCGGGGGATGTATTATTCGGCTACACCTTC
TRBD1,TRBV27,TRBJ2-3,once,CATRQGYPDTQYF,TGTGCCACCCGACAGGGTTACCCAGATACGCAGTATTTT
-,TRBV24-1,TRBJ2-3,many,CATSGGTDTQYF,TGTGCCACCAGTGGCGGCACAGATACGCAGTATTTT
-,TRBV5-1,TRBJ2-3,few,CASSLERGLLRTDTQYF,TGCGCCAGCAGCTTGGAGAGGGGACTCTTACGCACAGATACGCAGTATTTT
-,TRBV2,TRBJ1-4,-,CASSATGAQFF,TGTGCCAGCAGTGCGACGGGGGCCCAGTTTTTT
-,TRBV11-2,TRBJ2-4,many,CASSSVPGGRKNIQYF,TGTGCCAGCAGCTCCGTCCCCGGGGGACGCAAAAACATTCAGTACTTC
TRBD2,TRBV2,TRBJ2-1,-,CASIRLAGSYNEQFF,TGTGCCAGCATACGACTAGCGGGATCCTACAATGAGCAGTTCTTC
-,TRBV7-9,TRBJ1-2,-,CATLTEALSYGYTF,TGTGCCACCCTGACTGAAGCTCTTAGCTATGGCTACACCTTC
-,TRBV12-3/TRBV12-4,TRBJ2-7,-,CASSLNRGGYEQYF,TGTGCCAGCAGTTTAAACAGGGGGGGCTACGAGCAGTACTTC